Presented here are 3 T cell receptor beta chains from one specimen sequenced in a study of shared clonotypes between healthy human individuals. The data were produced by immunoSEQ multiplex PCR, yet TCRdb's version contains in-frame clones alone and is incomplete. The sample consists of some 500,000 clones, approximately 95% of them appearing once. Sequencing input: naive CD4+ T cells sorted from blood. Subset specified: CD45RA+ positively selected. Receptors were obtained from a woman younger than 45 in good health.

The chain joins TRBV5-1 to TRBJ1-3; 7 positions match TRBD1. Germline V lookup: CDR1 SGHRS, CDR2 YFSETQ. This CDR3 is built from 14 residues. V lost 4 bases and J lost 1; bases outside the gene matches: 2. In DNA form, the CDR3 reads TGCGCCAGCAGCGCGGGACAGTCTGGAAACACCATATATTTT. Translation gives CASSAGQSGNTIYF.

V gene TRBV28 combines with J gene TRBJ1-6, with 8 positions matching TRBD1. The V gene's germline CDR1 is MDHEN and CDR2 SYDVKM. This CDR3 is built from 14 residues. Trimming cost V 4 bases and J 4 bases; bases outside gene matches: 0. CDR3 in amino acids: CASSYRGYNSPLHF. The CDR3 nucleotides read TGTGCCAGCAGTTACAGGGGGTATAATTCACCCCTCCACTTT.

The count of this clone is one. This rearrangement joins TRBV6-6 to TRBJ1-5; D not resolved. The CDR3 covers 15 residues. Germline CDR1 reads MNHNY; CDR2 reads SVGAGI (reference sequence). The V and J ends lost 0 bases and 2 bases respectively, with 8 bases between them. Here the CDR3 reads CASSYSRLGNQPQHF. The CDR3 DNA reads as TGTGCCAGCAGTTACTCCAGACTTGGCAATCAGCCCCAGCATTTT.